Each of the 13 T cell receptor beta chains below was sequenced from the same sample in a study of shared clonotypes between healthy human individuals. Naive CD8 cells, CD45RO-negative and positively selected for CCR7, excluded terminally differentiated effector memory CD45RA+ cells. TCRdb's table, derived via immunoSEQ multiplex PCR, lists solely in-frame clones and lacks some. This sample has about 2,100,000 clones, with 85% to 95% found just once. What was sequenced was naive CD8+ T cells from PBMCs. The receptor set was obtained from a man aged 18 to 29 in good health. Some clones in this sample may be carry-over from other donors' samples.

CDR3 nucleotide sequence: TGTGCCAGCAGCCAAGATCTTGACGGGAATGAGCAGTTCTTC. This codes for CASSQDLDGNEQFF. This chain joins TRBV4-2 and TRBJ2-1; no reliable D call. The V and J ends lost 0 bases and 7 bases respectively, with 10 bases between them. The germline CDR1 and CDR2 sequences are LGHNA and YNFKEQ. This CDR3 spans 14 amino acids.

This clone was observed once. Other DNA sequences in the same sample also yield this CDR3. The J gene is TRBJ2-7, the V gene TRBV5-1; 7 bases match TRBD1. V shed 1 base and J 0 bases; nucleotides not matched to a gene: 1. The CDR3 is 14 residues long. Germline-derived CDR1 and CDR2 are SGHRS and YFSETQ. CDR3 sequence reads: CASSLTGVSYEQYF. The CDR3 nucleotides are TGCGCCAGCAGCTTGACAGGGGTCTCCTACGAGCAGTACTTC.

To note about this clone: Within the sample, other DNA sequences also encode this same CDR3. CDR3 sequence (DNA): TGTGCCAGCAGCTTAAGGGAGCAGTACTTC. Its translation: CASSLREQYF. V and J are TRBV11-2 and TRBJ2-7, with no clear D. CDR1 and CDR2 from the germline V gene are SGHAT and FQNNGV. Trimming pared 2 bases from V and 7 bases from J, leaving 3 bases between. There are 10 residues in the CDR3.

For the CDR3, the DNA is TGTGCCAGTAGTACCTCAGGGGGGAACAACTATGGCTACACCTTC. Translation gives CASSTSGGNNYGYTF. The chain has TRBV19 and TRBJ1-2, with 7 bases fitting TRBD1. From germline, CDR1 is LNHDA and CDR2 SQIVND (reference sequence). CDR3 length equals 15 residues. V lost 4 bases and J lost 2; bases outside the gene matches: 7.

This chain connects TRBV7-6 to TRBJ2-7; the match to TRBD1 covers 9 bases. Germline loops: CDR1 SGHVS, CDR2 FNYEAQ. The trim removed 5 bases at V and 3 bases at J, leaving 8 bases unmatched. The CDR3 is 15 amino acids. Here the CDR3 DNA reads TGTGCCAGCAGCCTCCCCGGGACAGGGAACTACGAGCAGTACTTC. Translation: CASSLPGTGNYEQYF.

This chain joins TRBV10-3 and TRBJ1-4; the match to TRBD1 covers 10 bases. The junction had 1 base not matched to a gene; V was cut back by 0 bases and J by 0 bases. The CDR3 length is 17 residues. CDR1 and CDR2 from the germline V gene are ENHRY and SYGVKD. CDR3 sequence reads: CAISESGTGATNEKLFF. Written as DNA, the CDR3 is TGTGCCATCAGTGAGTCAGGGACAGGGGCAACTAATGAAAAACTGTTTTTT.

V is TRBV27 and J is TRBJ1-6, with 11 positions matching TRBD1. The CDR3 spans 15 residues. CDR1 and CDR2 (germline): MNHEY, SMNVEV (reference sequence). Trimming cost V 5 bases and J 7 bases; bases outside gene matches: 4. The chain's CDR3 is CASSPRDRGNSPLHF. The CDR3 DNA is TGTGCCAGCAGTCCAAGGGACAGGGGGAATTCACCCCTCCACTTT.

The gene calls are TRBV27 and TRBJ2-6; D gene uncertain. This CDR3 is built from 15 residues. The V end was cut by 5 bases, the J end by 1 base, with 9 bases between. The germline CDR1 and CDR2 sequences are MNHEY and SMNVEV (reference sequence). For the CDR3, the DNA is TGTGCCAGCAGTCCTTATAAGTCTGGGGCCAACGTCCTGACTTTC. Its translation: CASSPYKSGANVLTF.

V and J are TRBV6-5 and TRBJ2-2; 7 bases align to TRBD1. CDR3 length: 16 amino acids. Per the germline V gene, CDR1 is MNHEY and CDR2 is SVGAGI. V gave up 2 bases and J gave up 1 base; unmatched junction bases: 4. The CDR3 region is CASSYQDRRNTGELFF. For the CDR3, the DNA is TGTGCCAGCAGTTACCAGGACAGGAGGAACACCGGGGAGCTGTTTTTT.

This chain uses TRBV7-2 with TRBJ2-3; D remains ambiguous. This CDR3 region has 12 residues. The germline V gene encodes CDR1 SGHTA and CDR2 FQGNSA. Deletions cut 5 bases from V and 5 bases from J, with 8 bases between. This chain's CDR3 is CASSDSGDTQYF. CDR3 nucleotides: TGTGCCAGCAGCGACTCCGGAGATACGCAGTATTTT.

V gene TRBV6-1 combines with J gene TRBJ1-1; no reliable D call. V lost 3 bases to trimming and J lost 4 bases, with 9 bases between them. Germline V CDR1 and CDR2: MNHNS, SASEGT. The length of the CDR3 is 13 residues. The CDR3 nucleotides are TGTGCCAGCAGTGATGGGCCACCCACTGAAGCTTTCTTT. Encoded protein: CASSDGPPTEAFF.

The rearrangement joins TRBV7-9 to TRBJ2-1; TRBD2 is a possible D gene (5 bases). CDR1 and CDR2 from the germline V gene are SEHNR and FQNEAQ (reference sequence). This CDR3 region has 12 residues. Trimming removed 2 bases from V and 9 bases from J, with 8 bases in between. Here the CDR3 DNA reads TGTGCCAGCAGCTTATACGGGATTGAGCAGTTCTTC. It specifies CASSLYGIEQFF.

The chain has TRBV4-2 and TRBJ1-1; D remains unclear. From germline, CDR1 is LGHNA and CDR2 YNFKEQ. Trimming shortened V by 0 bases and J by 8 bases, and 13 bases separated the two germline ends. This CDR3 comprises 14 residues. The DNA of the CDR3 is TGTGCCAGCAGCCAAGATAGTGGTGCCGCCGAAGCTTTCTTT. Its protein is CASSQDSGAAEAFF.